A single sample is the source of the 32 T cell receptor beta chains below, sequenced in a study of blood T cell repertoires in COVID-19. TCRdb's copy holds only in-frame clones and misses some; the assay was immunoSEQ multiplex PCR. The profile shows 290,000 or so clones, about nine tenths of them singletons. The sequenced material came from peripheral blood. The receptors were sampled from a man aged 18 to 30 with active or convalescent COVID-19.

This chain connects TRBV5-1 to TRBJ1-2; 8 nucleotides match TRBD1. The CDR3 totals 16 residues. V gave up 10 bases and J gave up 3 bases; unmatched junction bases: 17. Germline V lookup: CDR1 SGHRS, CDR2 YFSETQ. The CDR3 reads CAPKPQGGSKHYGYTF. The CDR3, as DNA: TGCGCCCCCAAGCCACAGGGGGGGAGTAAACACTATGGCTACACCTTC. Drawing the rest from reference TRBV5-1 and TRBJ1-2, the complete variable domain is KAGVTQTPRYLIKTRGQQVTLSCSPISGHRSVSWYQQTPGQGLQFLFEYFSETQRNKGNFPGRFSGRQFSNSRSEMNVSTLELGDSALYLCAPKPQGGSKHYGYTFGSGTRLTVV.

This chain joins TRBV18 and TRBJ2-3, with D perhaps matching TRBD1 (6 bases). Trimming took 2 bases from V and 1 from J, leaving 10 bases between them. There are 15 residues in the CDR3. CDR1 KGHSH and CDR2 LQKENI come from the germline V gene. The CDR3 DNA sequence: TGTGCCAGCTCACCAAGGGACACAGGCACAGATACGCAGTATTTT. Translated: CASSPRDTGTDTQYF.

V and J are TRBV27 and TRBJ1-5; TRBD1 might be the D (5 bases). Trimming shortened V by 4 bases and J by 7 bases, and 14 bases separated the two germline ends. The CDR3 runs to 14 residues. Germline-derived CDR1 and CDR2 are MNHEY and SMNVEV (reference sequence). CDR3 in DNA: TGTGCCAGCAGTTCAAGGGGAGGAGGACAGCCCCAGCATTTT. Protein sequence: CASSSRGGGQPQHF.

The chain employs TRBV2 and TRBJ2-1; 8 nucleotides match TRBD2. J lost 8 bases, V lost 3 bases, and 3 bases had no gene match. This CDR3 is built from 13 residues. The germline gives CDR1 SNHLY, CDR2 FYNNEI. Here the CDR3 reads CASSDGTRYEQFF. DNA of the CDR3: TGTGCCAGCAGTGATGGGACTAGATATGAGCAGTTCTTC.

The J gene is TRBJ1-5, the V gene TRBV2, with a weak D call TRBD1 (5 bases). Germline V gives CDR1 SNHLY, CDR2 FYNNEI. The CDR3 extends over 13 amino acids. V was shortened by 6 bases and J by 6 bases, with 12 bases between the two germline ends. The CDR3 nucleotides are TGTGCCAGCAGGGGGGGTGCGGGTCAGCCCCAGCATTTT. Translated, it gives CASRGGAGQPQHF.

This chain connects TRBV18 to TRBJ2-3, with 10 bases matching TRBD2. This CDR3 spans 16 amino acids. CDR1 and CDR2 from the germline V gene are KGHSH and LQKENI. With V trimmed by 1 base and J by 5 bases, 6 bases remained unmatched. The CDR3 coding sequence is TGTGCCAGCTCACCACTAGCGGGGGGTACAGGAGATACGCAGTATTTT. This sequence encodes CASSPLAGGTGDTQYF.

This sequence joins TRBV5-1 and TRBJ2-2; 14 nucleotides agree with TRBD2. The CDR3 runs to 19 residues. Trimming took 2 bases from V and 0 from J; bases not matched to a gene: 6. CDR1 is SGHRS and CDR2 is YFSETQ in the germline V gene. This chain's CDR3 is CASSFPGTSGGSNTGELFF. CDR3 in DNA: TGCGCCAGCAGCTTTCCCGGGACTAGCGGGGGATCGAACACCGGGGAGCTGTTTTTT. Full variable domain (rest looked up from reference TRBV5-1 and TRBJ2-2): KAGVTQTPRYLIKTRGQQVTLSCSPISGHRSVSWYQQTPGQGLQFLFEYFSETQRNKGNFPGRFSGRQFSNSRSEMNVSTLELGDSALYLCASSFPGTSGGSNTGELFFGEGSRLTVL.

Here the CDR3 reads CASSPTGQVHLSYGYTF. As DNA, the CDR3 is TGTGCCAGCTCACCCACCGGTCAGGTCCACCTCTCCTATGGCTACACCTTC. The genes are TRBV18 and TRBJ1-2; D is unclear. The CDR3 is 17 amino acids. V was pared by 3 bases and J by 4 bases, with 21 bases between. The germline V gene has CDR1 KGHSH and CDR2 LQKENI.

The chain combines TRBV10-2 with TRBJ2-7; D is perhaps TRBD2 (6 bases). V lost 2 bases, J lost 2 bases, and 10 bases lay in between. The CDR3 has 14 amino acids. CDR1 is WSHSY and CDR2 is SAAADI in the germline V gene. The CDR3 here is CASSEGGAAYEQYF. The CDR3 DNA reads as TGCGCCAGCAGTGAGGGAGGGGCTGCCTACGAGCAGTACTTC.

The chain joins TRBV5-6 to TRBJ1-1; D is possibly TRBD1 (6 bases). V was pared by 4 bases and J by 0 bases, with 13 bases between. Germline-derived CDR1 and CDR2 are SGHDT and YYEEEE. This CDR3 has 15 residues. In DNA, the CDR3 is TGTGCCAGCAGCCTTGAGACAGGAATGAACACTGAAGCTTTCTTT. Its protein is CASSLETGMNTEAFF.

The chain has TRBV7-9 and TRBJ1-1; D unclear. Trimming stripped 6 bases from V and 1 base from J, with 9 bases between. The CDR3 runs 13 residues. CDR1 SEHNR and CDR2 FQNEAQ come from the germline V gene (reference sequence). Here the CDR3 DNA reads TGTGCCAGCAGTGCTCCAGAGAACACTGAAGCTTTCTTT. Protein sequence: CASSAPENTEAFF. Supplemented by reference TRBV7-9 and TRBJ1-1, the full variable domain reads DTGVSQNPRHKITKRGQNVTFRCDPISEHNRLYWYRQTLGQGPEFLTYFQNEAQLEKSRLLSDRFSAERPKGSFSTLEIQRTEQGDSAMYLCASSAPENTEAFFGQGTRLTVV.

V and J are TRBV28 and TRBJ2-2, with D maybe TRBD2 (5 bases). Germline values: CDR1 MDHEN, CDR2 SYDVKM. The CDR3 runs 15 residues. V lost 4 bases to trimming and J lost 4 bases, with 13 bases between them. The CDR3 nucleotides read TGTGCCAGCAGTTATGTGGGAGAGGGCACCGGGGAGCTGTTTTTT. Translating gives CASSYVGEGTGELFF.

The V and J genes are TRBV2 and TRBJ1-3; D gene ambiguous. The CDR3 covers 15 residues. The V end was cut by 5 bases, the J end by 0 bases, with 11 bases between. Germline V gene lookup returns CDR1 SNHLY and CDR2 FYNNEI. The CDR3 is CASSSGPRSGNTIYF. The CDR3, as DNA: TGTGCCAGCAGTTCCGGTCCCCGCTCTGGAAACACCATATATTTT. Complete variable domain (other parts from reference TRBV2 and TRBJ1-3): EPEVTQTPSHQVTQMGQEVILRCVPISNHLYFYWYRQILGQKVEFLVSFYNNEISEKSEIFDDQFSVERPDGSNFTLKIRSTKLEDSAMYFCASSSGPRSGNTIYFGEGSWLTVV.

In this sample, this clone turned up many times. The rearrangement links TRBV11-2 to TRBJ1-3; D is undetermined. In germline, CDR1 is SGHAT, CDR2 FQNNGV. V shed 0 bases and J shed 0 bases, with 3 bases lying between them. The CDR3 has 14 amino acids. CDR3 nucleotide sequence: TGTGCCAGCAGCTTAGATCACTCTGGAAACACCATATATTTT. Its protein is CASSLDHSGNTIYF.

The J gene is TRBJ1-2, the V gene TRBV5-1, with D perhaps TRBD1 (5 bases). The CDR3 loop spans 13 amino acids. The ends were cut back, 0 bases at V and 2 bases at J, with 5 bases in the middle. Germline V gene data show CDR1 as SGHRS and CDR2 as YFSETQ. CDR3 sequence (DNA): TGCGCCAGCAGCTTGGGACAGAACTATGGCTACACCTTC. Amino acid sequence: CASSLGQNYGYTF. The full variable domain, in which reference TRBV5-1 and TRBJ1-2 provide the parts outside the CDR3, is KAGVTQTPRYLIKTRGQQVTLSCSPISGHRSVSWYQQTPGQGLQFLFEYFSETQRNKGNFPGRFSGRQFSNSRSEMNVSTLELGDSALYLCASSLGQNYGYTFGSGTRLTVV.

The chain has TRBV27 and TRBJ2-2; 10 bases fit TRBD2. Unmatched junction bases numbered 5, after V lost 2 bases and J lost 5 bases. The CDR3 spans 16 residues. CDR1 is MNHEY and CDR2 is SMNVEV in the germline V gene (reference sequence). CDR3 coding DNA: TGTGCCAGCAGTTTACTAGCGGGGGTCGGAACCGGGGAGCTGTTTTTT. Translation: CASSLLAGVGTGELFF.

The chain uses TRBV28 and TRBJ1-5, with unresolved D. The CDR3 spans 12 residues. V gave up 7 bases and J gave up 9 bases, with 13 bases separating them. Germline values: CDR1 MDHEN, CDR2 SYDVKM. The CDR3 here is CASTTGLRPQHF. CDR3 coding DNA: TGTGCCAGCACCACTGGACTGCGGCCCCAGCATTTT.

The rearrangement uses TRBV19 and TRBJ2-3, with 9 bases fitting TRBD2. Germline CDR1 reads LNHDA; CDR2 reads SQIVND (reference sequence). V lost 3 bases and J lost 5; bases outside the gene matches: 6. The CDR3 has 15 residues. The CDR3 is CASSISSGSLDTQYF. The DNA of the CDR3 is TGTGCCAGTAGTATTAGTAGCGGGAGTCTAGATACGCAGTATTTT.

The rearrangement uses TRBV11-2 and TRBJ1-4, with no clear D. Trimming left V 1 base short and J 4 bases short, with 10 bases between. The germline CDR1 and CDR2 sequences are SGHAT and FQNNGV. There are 15 residues in the CDR3. The CDR3 nucleotides read TGTGCCAGCAGCTTAGGCCCCGCGGGTAATGAAAAACTGTTTTTT. Its protein is CASSLGPAGNEKLFF. The complete variable domain, with remaining parts taken from reference TRBV11-2 and TRBJ1-4, reads EAGVAQSPRYKIIEKRQSVAFWCNPISGHATLYWYQQILGQGPKLLIQFQNNGVVDDSQLPKDRFSAERLKGVDSTLKIQPAKLEDSAVYLCASSLGPAGNEKLFFGSGTQLSVL.

The chain uses TRBV5-1 and TRBJ2-7, with 8 bases lining up with TRBD2. The germline V gene encodes CDR1 SGHRS and CDR2 YFSETQ. The V and J ends lost 2 bases and 4 bases, in that order; junction bases with no gene match: 8. CDR3 length: 15 residues. CDR3 sequence (DNA): TGCGCCAGCAGCTTTCGGGGGGGCGCCGGGTACGAGCAGTACTTC. As protein: CASSFRGGAGYEQYF.

The rearrangement joins TRBV19 to TRBJ1-5; TRBD1 is a possible D gene (5 bases). The V gene lost 4 bases and the J gene lost 6 bases, with 13 bases spanning the gap. Germline V gives CDR1 LNHDA, CDR2 SQIVND (reference sequence). CDR3 length: 14 residues. The CDR3 DNA reads as TGTGCCAGTAGTACCGACAGTTTGGTTCAGCCCCAGCATTTT. It translates to CASSTDSLVQPQHF.

This rearrangement joins TRBV9 to TRBJ2-7; 8 bases line up with TRBD1. This CDR3 comprises 15 residues. Germline lookup yields CDR1 SGDLS and CDR2 YYNGEE. Losses at the gene ends were 3 bases for V and 1 base for J; bases not matched to a gene: 6. This CDR3 reads CASSAGQGISYEQYF. CDR3 bases: TGTGCCAGCAGCGCCGGACAGGGAATTTCCTACGAGCAGTACTTC.

The chain recombines TRBV7-9 with TRBJ1-1, with a tentative D call TRBD1 (6 bases). Trimming took 5 bases from V and 1 from J, leaving 17 bases between them. Germline lookup yields CDR1 SEHNR and CDR2 FQNEAQ (reference sequence). This CDR3 region has 16 residues. CDR3 DNA sequence: TGTGCCAGCAGCCCCGGGGGGGCGACCGAGAACACTGAAGCTTTCTTT. It encodes CASSPGGATENTEAFF.

CDR3 loop: CASSIAGGNYEQYF. CDR3 nucleotides: TGTGCCAGCAGTATAGCGGGGGGGAACTACGAGCAGTACTTC. V is TRBV27 and J is TRBJ2-7, with 11 bases aligning to TRBD2. The CDR3 is 14 residues long. Germline CDR1 is MNHEY and CDR2 is SMNVEV (reference sequence). J was trimmed by 3 bases and V by 5 bases; bases with no gene match: 3.

The chain joins TRBV21-1 to TRBJ1-1; TRBD1, the D gene given by the table, was not confirmed from the DNA. TRBV21-1 has pseudogene status. This CDR3 is 14 amino acids long. The CDR3 sequence is CASSTKGQFTEAFF. The CDR3 bases are TGTGCCAGCAGCACAAAGGGGCAATTCACTGAAGCTTTCTTT.

This clone was seen only a few times. The chain couples TRBV27 to TRBJ1-2, with 7 bases lining up with TRBD1. CDR1 is MNHEY and CDR2 is SMNVEV in the germline V gene (reference sequence). This CDR3 has 16 residues. With V trimmed by 4 bases and J by 6 bases, 14 bases remained unmatched. CDR3 region: CASSSRGAGRGNGYTF. CDR3 in DNA: TGTGCCAGCAGTTCCCGTGGGGCTGGCAGGGGGAATGGCTACACCTTC.

The V call is TRBV7-8, the J call TRBJ2-7; D perhaps matches TRBD1 (6 bases). V lost 5 bases to trimming and J lost 6 bases, with 8 bases between them. The CDR3 is 11 amino acids. The germline V gene encodes CDR1 SGHVS and CDR2 FQNEAQ. The CDR3 DNA reads as TGTGCCAGCAGCCCCAGGGGCGAGCAGTACTTC. It specifies CASSPRGEQYF.

The chain is built from TRBV3-1 (or the pseudogene TRBV3-2) and TRBJ2-3; tentative D call: TRBD2 (5 bases). This CDR3 comprises 16 residues. Germline CDR1 is LGHDT and CDR2 is YNNKEL (reference sequence). V dropped 3 bases and J dropped 6 bases, with 19 bases sitting between them. The CDR3 protein is CASSHPLRDSLDTQYF. The CDR3 bases are TGTGCCAGCAGCCACCCACTGAGGGATAGTTTGGATACGCAGTATTTT.

The chain recombines TRBV19 with TRBJ2-1; possibly TRBD1 for D (5 bases). V shed 6 bases and J shed 2 bases, with 11 bases lying between them. Germline V gene data show CDR1 as LNHDA and CDR2 as SQIVND (reference sequence). The length of the CDR3 is 14 residues. DNA for the CDR3: TGTGCCAGTAGGGCAGGGTTCCCCTACAATGAGCAGTTCTTC. Amino acid sequence: CASRAGFPYNEQFF.

The rearrangement joins TRBV7-2 to TRBJ2-7; 12 bases align to TRBD2. Germline CDR1 is SGHTA and CDR2 is FQGNSA. The junction had 8 bases not matched to a gene; V was cut back by 3 bases and J by 2 bases. The CDR3 runs 17 residues. CDR3 DNA: TGTGCCAGCAGCTTCTGGACTAGCGGGGCTCCTGCCTACGAGCAGTACTTC. It yields the protein CASSFWTSGAPAYEQYF.

The chain couples TRBV5-5 to TRBJ1-1; no clear D. From germline, CDR1 is SGHKS and CDR2 YYEKEE (reference sequence). The CDR3 is 13 amino acids. The V end was cut by 6 bases, the J end by 0 bases, with 9 bases between. For the CDR3, the DNA is TGTGCCAGCATCCCTGTCGTGAACACTGAAGCTTTCTTT. Amino acids: CASIPVVNTEAFF.

The V gene is TRBV11-2, the J gene TRBJ2-4; D is uncertain. The ends were cut back, 5 bases at V and 8 bases at J, with 10 bases in the middle. This CDR3 comprises 12 residues. The germline V gene has CDR1 SGHAT and CDR2 FQNNGV. The CDR3 here is CASSATWDIQYF. CDR3 DNA: TGTGCCAGCAGCGCGACTTGGGACATTCAGTACTTC.